Below, 30 T cell receptor beta chains from the same sample are listed, as sequenced in a study of T cell responses to AZD1222 COVID-19 vaccine. Clones were sequenced by immunoSEQ multiplex PCR, and TCRdb holds only the in-frame ones, with some missing. The table lists around 180,000 clones, 85% to 90% of them singletons, with 25% to 30% in the top ten. The specimen comprised peripheral blood, sampled 28 days after the second AZD1222 dose. The receptor source for this set is an adult who received the AZD1222 COVID-19 vaccine.

The J gene is TRBJ2-7, the V gene TRBV6-5; 7 nucleotides match TRBD2. The CDR3 sequence is 15 residues long. The V segment lost 2 bases and the J segment 7 bases; nucleotides outside the gene matches: 11. Germline V gene data show CDR1 as MNHEY and CDR2 as SVGAGI. CDR3 sequence (DNA): TGTGCCAGCAGTTACAAGGCTAGCGGAGGGTATGAGCAGTACTTC. Its protein product is CASSYKASGGYEQYF.

The count of this clone is one. This chain joins TRBV21-1 and TRBJ2-1; the table's D call, TRBD1, was not checked against the DNA. TRBV21-1 is a known pseudogene. The CDR3 extends over 20 amino acids. The CDR3 bases are TGTGCCAGCAGCCGCGAGGCGGCAGGGTCGTCCCAACAGGATGCCAATGAGCAGTTCTTC. Its protein is CASSREAAGSSQQDANEQFF.

The J gene is TRBJ2-2, the V gene TRBV24-1, with D possibly TRBD2 on 6 matching bases. The germline V and J ends were trimmed by 2 bases and 8 bases, with 8 bases remaining between them. The CDR3 is 13 amino acids. Germline CDR1 reads KGHDR; CDR2 reads SFDVKD. Written as DNA, the CDR3 is TGTGCCACCAGTGATTGGAGGGTAGGGGAGCTGTTTTTT. As protein: CATSDWRVGELFF.

The chain links TRBV11-1 to TRBJ2-7, with 15 bases lining up with TRBD2. The length of the CDR3 is 16 residues. J lost 3 bases, V lost 5 bases, and 5 bases had no gene match. Germline lookup yields CDR1 SGHAT and CDR2 FQDESV (reference sequence). The chain's CDR3 is CASSVGTSGGLYEQYF. The CDR3 DNA follows: TGTGCCAGCAGCGTCGGGACTAGCGGGGGGCTCTACGAGCAGTACTTC.

The chain couples TRBV2 to TRBJ2-1; maybe TRBD1 (6 bases). V was clipped by 3 bases and J by 8 bases, with 14 bases between them. In germline, CDR1 is SNHLY, CDR2 FYNNEI. The CDR3 has 14 residues. CDR3 DNA sequence: TGTGCCAGCAGTGACAGGGGCTACCGGGATGAGCAGTTCTTC. Translating gives CASSDRGYRDEQFF.

J is TRBJ2-7 and V is TRBV6-5; TRBD1 matches 7 bases. The ends lost 7 bases at V and 2 bases at J; junction bases unmatched: 5. Per germline, CDR1 MNHEY and CDR2 SVGAGI. CDR3 length equals 13 residues. The CDR3 reads CASTLTGTYEQYF. The CDR3 DNA sequence: TGTGCCAGCACCCTGACAGGGACCTACGAGCAGTACTTC.

This chain links TRBV4-3 with TRBJ1-2; D call uncertain. Germline CDR1 is LGHNA and CDR2 is YSLEER. There are 16 residues in the CDR3. Trimming left V 0 bases short and J 0 bases short, with 11 bases between. This CDR3 reads CASSQEWRIANYGYTF. The CDR3 nucleotides are TGCGCCAGCAGCCAAGAGTGGCGAATAGCTAACTATGGCTACACCTTC.

J is TRBJ1-5 and V is TRBV10-2; maybe TRBD1 (6 bases). Per the germline V gene, CDR1 is WSHSY and CDR2 is SAAADI. Trimming stripped 2 bases from V and 7 bases from J, with 9 bases between. The CDR3 has 13 residues. The DNA for the CDR3 is TGCGCCAGCAGTGAGGCTGGGGGCCAGCCCCAGCATTTT. It specifies CASSEAGGQPQHF.

The chain links TRBV19 to TRBJ1-2, with a weak D call TRBD1 (5 bases). Germline loops: CDR1 LNHDA, CDR2 SQIVND (reference sequence). This CDR3 comprises 16 residues. V was clipped by 4 bases and J by 1 base, with 16 bases between them. The CDR3 protein is CASSTTTGRINYGYTF. CDR3 nucleotides: TGTGCCAGTAGTACTACCACGGGACGGATTAACTATGGCTACACCTTC. Filled out from reference TRBV19 and TRBJ1-2, the complete variable domain reads DGGITQSPKYLFRKEGQNVTLSCEQNLNHDAMYWYRQDPGQGLRLIYYSQIVNDFQKGDIAEGYSVSREKKESFPLTVTSAQKNPTAFYLCASSTTTGRINYGYTFGSGTRLTVV.

The V call is TRBV18, the J call TRBJ2-7; D possibly corresponds to TRBD2 (5 bases). The CDR3 is 14 residues long. Germline loops: CDR1 KGHSH, CDR2 LQKENI. The V gene lost 5 bases and the J gene lost 7 bases, with 18 bases spanning the gap. The CDR3 DNA follows: TGTGCCAGCTCAACCGGCGCAGACTCGGGGGAGCAGTACTTC. Translated: CASSTGADSGEQYF.

The chain has TRBV7-2 and TRBJ2-2, with D unresolved. The germline V gene has CDR1 SGHTA and CDR2 FQGNSA. CDR3 size: 15 residues. Trimming took 5 bases from V and 6 from J, leaving 16 bases between them. The CDR3 is CASSPRTQGSGELFF. The CDR3 coding sequence is TGTGCCAGCAGCCCCCGGACCCAAGGGTCCGGGGAGCTGTTTTTT.

This chain's CDR3 is CASRGSGSYNEQFF. DNA of the CDR3: TGTGCCAGCCGGGGTTCCGGGTCCTACAATGAGCAGTTCTTC. This chain uses TRBV6-5 with TRBJ2-1, with D tentatively TRBD2 (5 bases). Germline assignment: CDR1 MNHEY and CDR2 SVGAGI. The CDR3 runs to 14 residues. Trimming pared 8 bases from V and 1 base from J, leaving 12 bases between.

The CDR3 bases are TGTGCCAGCAGCTTAGCGCTAGCGGGAGGGCCCGACGAGCAGTACTTC. Its translation: CASSLALAGGPDEQYF. The chain joins TRBV11-2 to TRBJ2-7, with 12 bases that match TRBD2. J lost 5 bases, V lost 1 base, and 6 bases had no gene match. The CDR3 consists of 16 residues. From germline, CDR1 is SGHAT and CDR2 FQNNGV.

The chain uses TRBV5-1 and TRBJ1-1, with a weak D call TRBD1 (5 bases). The CDR3 totals 13 residues. Germline V CDR1 and CDR2: SGHRS, YFSETQ. Trimming stripped 7 bases from V and 3 bases from J, with 13 bases between. The CDR3 region has the DNA TGCGCCAGCGCGCGCCGGGGGGACACTGAAGCTTTCTTT. Translated, it gives CASARRGDTEAFF.

The chain combines TRBV6-2 or TRBV6-3 with TRBJ1-5; 7 bases are shared with TRBD1. The CDR3 is 13 amino acids. The ends lost 5 bases at V and 7 bases at J; junction bases unmatched: 5. Germline assignment: CDR1 MNHEY and CDR2 SVGEGT. The CDR3 DNA follows: TGTGCCAGCAGTGACAGGGTAGGCCAGCCCCAGCATTTT. Its protein product is CASSDRVGQPQHF.

The rearrangement uses TRBV9 and TRBJ2-4; 9 bases align to TRBD1. With 3 bases clipped from V and 5 bases from J, the junction kept 6 bases outside the gene matches. This CDR3 has 15 residues. Germline V gene lookup returns CDR1 SGDLS and CDR2 YYNGEE. CDR3 DNA: TGTGCCAGCAGCGCACAGGGGGCACCCCAAAACATTCAGTACTTC. Residues: CASSAQGAPQNIQYF.

This clone was detected once. The chain links TRBV2 to TRBJ1-2; possibly TRBD1 for D (6 bases). This CDR3 comprises 12 residues. V was clipped by 9 bases and J by 3 bases, with 11 bases between them. Germline V lookup: CDR1 SNHLY, CDR2 FYNNEI. The DNA for the CDR3 is TGTGCCAGACAACAGGGATACTATGGCTACACCTTC. Its protein product is CARQQGYYGYTF. Combining the CDR3 with reference TRBV2 and TRBJ1-2 gives the whole variable domain EPEVTQTPSHQVTQMGQEVILRCVPISNHLYFYWYRQILGQKVEFLVSFYNNEISEKSEIFDDQFSVERPDGSNFTLKIRSTKLEDSAMYFCARQQGYYGYTFGSGTRLTVV.

About this clone: At one end, the junction sequence differs from germline, possibly due to a read error. The CDR3: CASCLPYQETQYF. The DNA for the CDR3 is TGTGCCAGCTGCTTACCGTACCAAGAGACCCAGTACTTC. The J gene is TRBJ2-5, the V gene TRBV11-1; D gene ambiguous. This CDR3 has 13 residues. Germline CDR1 and CDR2: SGHAT and FQDESV (reference sequence).

The chain has TRBV12-3 or TRBV12-4 and TRBJ2-7; D call uncertain. The CDR3 runs to 12 residues. Trimming pared 0 bases from V and 5 bases from J, leaving 5 bases between. In nucleotides, the CDR3 is TGTGCCAGCAGTTTAGCGCCCCACGAGCAGTACTTC. It codes for CASSLAPHEQYF.

The count of this clone is one. V gene TRBV9 combines with J gene TRBJ2-3; 12 nucleotides line up with TRBD2. V lost 0 bases and J lost 3; bases outside the gene matches: 11. Germline CDR1 and CDR2: SGDLS and YYNGEE. The CDR3 has 19 residues. The CDR3 DNA sequence: TGTGCCAGCAGCGTAGCCTGGGGGAACGGACTAGCGGGGACAGATACGCAGTATTTT. It is translated as CASSVAWGNGLAGTDTQYF.

The CDR3 DNA reads TGTGCCAGCAGCCTTACCACGGACAGTAGCTCTGGAAACACCATATATTTT. Translation gives CASSLTTDSSSGNTIYF. The J gene is TRBJ1-3, the V gene TRBV7-2; D may be TRBD1 (6 bases). The CDR3 covers 17 residues. Trimming removed 5 bases at V and 0 bases at J, with 17 bases between. Looked up from germline, CDR1 is SGHTA and CDR2 is FQGNSA.

CDR3 amino acids: CASTRGGGFSYEQYF. The DNA of the CDR3 is TGTGCCAGCACCCGAGGGGGCGGGTTCTCCTACGAGCAGTACTTC. V usage is TRBV5-4 and J usage is TRBJ2-7, with 7 positions matching TRBD1. Losses at the gene ends were 6 bases for V and 0 bases for J; bases not matched to a gene: 9. Germline values: CDR1 SGHNT, CDR2 YYREEE (reference sequence). The CDR3 covers 15 residues.

This clone appeared a single time. CDR3 DNA: TGCGCCAGCAGCCTGGGGGGCGAGCAGTACTTC. Its translation is CASSLGGEQYF. The chain links TRBV4-3 to TRBJ2-7, with D possibly matching TRBD2 (6 bases). The CDR3 extends over 11 amino acids. V was clipped by 4 bases and J by 6 bases, with 7 bases between them. From germline, CDR1 is LGHNA and CDR2 YSLEER.

CDR3 nucleotide sequence: TGTGCCAGCAGCAGGATTAAGGGGGCCCCACGGGTAGTTTCACCCCTCCACTTT. This gives the protein CASSRIKGAPRVVSPLHF. The chain carries TRBV11-2 and TRBJ1-6; 7 bases agree with TRBD1. This CDR3 is built from 18 residues. Germline-derived CDR1 and CDR2 are SGHAT and FQNNGV. The trim removed 5 bases at V and 9 bases at J, leaving 19 bases unmatched.

The rearrangement links TRBV7-3 to TRBJ2-1, with 8 bases aligning to TRBD2. V trimming: 2 bases; J trimming: 7 bases; junction bases outside the gene matches: 7. Germline V CDR1 and CDR2: SGHTA, FQGTGA. The CDR3 has 15 amino acids. CDR3: CASSLDGRAKNEQFF. The CDR3 bases are TGTGCCAGCAGCTTAGACGGGAGGGCAAAAAATGAGCAGTTCTTC.

This chain joins TRBV7-5 and TRBJ2-5; the table calls TRBD2, which could not be checked here. TRBV7-5 is reported as a pseudogene. This CDR3 has 19 residues. The chain's CDR3 is CARSHNPGTSGDPQETQYF. Here the CDR3 DNA reads TGTGCCAGAAGCCACAACCCCGGGACTAGCGGAGACCCACAAGAGACCCAGTACTTC.

This clone was recorded once. The chain joins TRBV27 to TRBJ2-7; the match to TRBD2 covers 11 bases. Trimming removed 3 bases from V and 4 bases from J; junction bases left unmatched: 2. The CDR3 is 14 residues long. Germline loops: CDR1 MNHEY, CDR2 SMNVEV (reference sequence). The CDR3 DNA is TGTGCCAGCAGTTTTGCTAGCGGGAGGTACGAGCAGTACTTC. Its protein product is CASSFASGRYEQYF.

This chain connects TRBV5-1 to TRBJ1-2; TRBD1 might be the D (6 bases). The CDR3 is made up of 16 amino acids. V lost 1 base to trimming and J lost 3 bases, with 16 bases between them. Germline V lookup: CDR1 SGHRS, CDR2 YFSETQ. This chain's CDR3 is CASSLWNTGTHYGYTF. CDR3 sequence (DNA): TGCGCCAGCAGCTTGTGGAACACAGGGACACACTATGGCTACACCTTC.

The genes are TRBV6-1 and TRBJ2-7; maybe TRBD1 (5 bases). The CDR3 runs 13 residues. Germline loops: CDR1 MNHNS, CDR2 SASEGT. Trimming cost V 2 bases and J 3 bases, with 8 bases left between them. The CDR3 is CASSERQGYEQYF. The CDR3, as DNA: TGTGCCAGCAGTGAACGCCAGGGCTACGAGCAGTACTTC.

This chain uses TRBV6-5 with TRBJ1-3, with D unclear. Trimming took off 4 bases at V and 0 bases at J, with 7 bases between the two ends. The length of the CDR3 is 14 residues. CDR1 is MNHEY, CDR2 SVGAGI, per germline. This chain's CDR3 is CASSFGNSGNTIYF. In nucleotides, the CDR3 is TGTGCCAGCAGTTTCGGGAACTCTGGAAACACCATATATTTT.